The 25 T cell receptor beta chains reported below all come from one sample, sequenced in a study of identical twins. TCRdb reanalysed the 5' RACE reads using MiXCR and keeps one entry per CDR3 protein. Of around 960,000 distinct CDR3 sequences listed, around an eighth were seen once; the top ten hold around 1.5%. The sample was also linked to a second study, of yellow fever vaccine responses in identical twins.

The specimen sequenced was PBMCs. All receptors come from a woman aged 18 to 35 in good health.

The rearrangement joins TRBV20-1 to TRBJ2-3, with TRBD2 matching over 7 bases. Trimming removed 6 bases from V and 0 bases from J; junction bases left unmatched: 12. From germline, CDR1 is DFQATT and CDR2 SNEGSKA (reference sequence). This CDR3 spans 16 amino acids. CDR3 loop: CSAPGRLPLSTDTQYF. Here the CDR3 DNA reads TGCAGTGCACCCGGGAGGCTCCCCCTAAGCACAGATACGCAGTATTTT.

The J gene is TRBJ1-6, the V gene TRBV12-3 or TRBV12-4; D is uncertain. The germline V and J ends were trimmed by 6 bases and 7 bases, with 10 bases remaining between them. The CDR3 length is 13 residues. DNA of the CDR3: TGTGCCAGCAGCTCTTCTGGGAATTCACCCCTCCACTTT. It yields the protein CASSSSGNSPLHF.

Many counts were recorded for this clonotype. The chain carries TRBV10-3 and TRBJ1-5, with 7 bases fitting TRBD1. The germline V gene encodes CDR1 ENHRY and CDR2 SYGVKD. The CDR3 consists of 14 residues. The junction had 7 bases not matched to a gene; V was cut back by 6 bases and J by 5 bases. This chain's CDR3 is CAIRGGTADQPQHF. CDR3 in DNA: TGTGCCATCAGGGGAGGGACAGCGGATCAGCCCCAGCATTTT.

This clonotype was detected only a few times. This chain links TRBV20-1 with TRBJ2-7; no definite D call. V shed 5 bases and J shed 1 base, with 18 bases lying between them. Germline V gene lookup returns CDR1 DFQATT and CDR2 SNEGSKA (reference sequence). The CDR3 sequence is 15 residues long. This CDR3 is CSAGIRAGTSYEQYF. CDR3 sequence (DNA): TGCAGTGCTGGAATCCGGGCAGGAACGTCCTACGAGCAGTACTTC.

In its sample, this clonotype was seen a few times. This chain joins TRBV3-1 and TRBJ2-7, with 7 bases aligning to TRBD1. CDR1 and CDR2 from the germline V gene are LGHDT and YNNKEL (reference sequence). The CDR3 loop spans 13 amino acids. Trimming removed 5 bases from V and 2 bases from J; junction bases left unmatched: 3. Written as DNA, the CDR3 is TGTGCCAGCAGCTGGGACAGTCCCTACGAGCAGTACTTC. Protein product: CASSWDSPYEQYF.

The J gene is TRBJ2-3, the V gene TRBV20-1; D gene ambiguous. V lost 3 bases, J lost 4 bases, and 14 bases lay in between. Looked up from germline, CDR1 is DFQATT and CDR2 is SNEGSKA (reference sequence). The CDR3 totals 14 residues. CDR3: CSASPVAGADTQYF. Written as DNA, the CDR3 is TGCAGTGCTAGCCCCGTGGCCGGCGCAGATACGCAGTATTTT.

This chain joins TRBV12-3 or TRBV12-4 and TRBJ1-2; D ambiguous. The CDR3 contains 12 residues. V was pared by 8 bases and J by 4 bases, with 11 bases between. CDR3 nucleotide sequence: TGTGCCAGCGGCCGGGAGAGCTATGGCTACACCTTC. Translation gives CASGRESYGYTF.

The CDR3 sequence: CASYRGVPEGEQFF. For the CDR3, the DNA is TGTGCCAGCTATCGCGGGGTCCCCGAGGGTGAGCAGTTCTTC. This sequence joins TRBV6-6 and TRBJ2-1, with a possible D match to TRBD2 (6 bases). Per the germline V gene, CDR1 is MNHNY and CDR2 is SVGAGI (reference sequence). The CDR3 length is 14 residues. Trimming shortened V by 8 bases and J by 9 bases, and 20 bases separated the two germline ends.

This clonotype has just a few counts. This chain connects TRBV27 to TRBJ1-1; TRBD1 might be the D (6 bases). V lost 8 bases and J lost 1, with 8 bases in between. The CDR3 runs 12 residues. Germline V CDR1 and CDR2: MNHEY, SMNVEV (reference sequence). The CDR3 is CASADRNTEAFF. In DNA form, the CDR3 reads TGTGCCAGCGCGGACAGGAACACTGAAGCTTTCTTT.

The chain has TRBV12-3 or TRBV12-4 and TRBJ2-5, with a possible D match to TRBD2 (5 bases). V gave up 2 bases and J gave up 1 base, with 11 bases separating them. The CDR3 totals 15 residues. The CDR3 sequence: CASSLMEAAQETQYF. The DNA for the CDR3 is TGTGCCAGCAGTTTAATGGAAGCGGCCCAAGAGACCCAGTACTTC.

The table lists this clonotype with a few counts. The rearrangement joins TRBV7-9 to TRBJ2-1, with TRBD1 matching over 8 bases. V lost 7 bases to trimming and J lost 1 base; unmatched junction nucleotides: 9. Per germline, CDR1 SEHNR and CDR2 FQNEAQ (reference sequence). There are 16 residues in the CDR3. The CDR3 DNA sequence: TGTGCCAGCACCTGGACAGGGCGAGGGTCCTACAATGAGCAGTTCTTC. Its protein is CASTWTGRGSYNEQFF.

The J gene is TRBJ2-1, the V gene TRBV14; maybe TRBD2 (5 bases). CDR3 length equals 14 residues. Germline V lookup: CDR1 SGHDN, CDR2 FVKESK. Trimming removed 1 base at V and 8 bases at J, with 12 bases between. In DNA, the CDR3 is TGTGCCAGCAGCCAAGCTTGGCATAGCGATGAGCAGTTCTTC. It is translated as CASSQAWHSDEQFF.

The chain employs TRBV6-2 or TRBV6-3 and TRBJ2-1; TRBD1 aligns across 9 bases. This CDR3 spans 16 amino acids. V dropped 8 bases and J dropped 0; count of bases not matched to a gene: 8. Germline V gene lookup returns CDR1 MNHEY and CDR2 SVGEGT. Here the CDR3 DNA reads TGTGCCAGCCAGAAAGGACAGGGGAGCTCCTACAATGAGCAGTTCTTC. Amino acid sequence: CASQKGQGSSYNEQFF.

The V call is TRBV4-2, the J call TRBJ2-1; 8 positions agree with TRBD2. This CDR3 comprises 17 residues. Germline V gives CDR1 LGHNA, CDR2 YNFKEQ. The V and J ends lost 4 bases and 7 bases, in that order; junction bases with no gene match: 15. CDR3 in amino acids: CASSRPGASGGWNEQFF. The CDR3 region has the DNA TGTGCCAGCAGCCGCCCCGGAGCCAGCGGGGGTTGGAATGAGCAGTTCTTC.

This clonotype was counted only a few times. CDR3 region: CASSLLSSATYEQYF. The CDR3 DNA reads TGTGCCAGCAGTTTATTGTCTAGCGCTACCTACGAGCAGTACTTC. The chain links TRBV12-3 or TRBV12-4 to TRBJ2-7; TRBD2 might be the D (6 bases). The CDR3 totals 15 residues. Between the trimmed V and J ends, which lost 2 bases and 2 bases, there was a span of 13 bases.

The V and J genes are TRBV5-1 and TRBJ2-4; TRBD2 matches 8 bases. Trimming took 3 bases from V and 0 from J; bases not matched to a gene: 11. Germline CDR1 SGHRS, CDR2 YFSETQ. The CDR3 length is 18 residues. The CDR3 DNA sequence: TGCGCCAGCAGCTACGGGGGGGTGAACACCCTAGCCAAAAACATTCAGTACTTC. Protein product: CASSYGGVNTLAKNIQYF.

At least ten counts were recorded for this clonotype. The V and J genes are TRBV7-9 and TRBJ1-2; TRBD1 matches 8 bases. There are 15 residues in the CDR3. V shed 3 bases and J 8 bases; nucleotides not matched to a gene: 11. Germline CDR1 SEHNR, CDR2 FQNEAQ (reference sequence). The CDR3 DNA follows: TGTGCCAGCAGCTTTTCAGGACAGGGTCCAGAGGGCTACACCTTC. Its protein product is CASSFSGQGPEGYTF.

This clonotype has just a few counts. The chain is built from TRBV7-9 and TRBJ1-5; D remains ambiguous. Germline CDR1 is SEHNR and CDR2 is FQNEAQ (reference sequence). CDR3 length: 16 residues. The V end was cut by 4 bases, the J end by 4 bases, with 17 bases between. The DNA for the CDR3 is TGTGCCAGCAGCTCCTCGGACGGGTCCGAGAATCAGCCCCAGCATTTT. It yields the protein CASSSSDGSENQPQHF.

The table lists this clonotype with many counts. The genes are TRBV11-2 and TRBJ2-1, with D maybe TRBD2 (6 bases). This CDR3 comprises 15 residues. The ends were cut back, 5 bases at V and 3 bases at J, with 14 bases in the middle. The germline V gene has CDR1 SGHAT and CDR2 FQNNGV. This CDR3 reads CASSPRDSSYNEQFF. In DNA form, the CDR3 reads TGTGCCAGCAGCCCCCGGGACTCAAGCTACAATGAGCAGTTCTTC.

The chain couples TRBV3-1 to TRBJ2-1; perhaps TRBD1 as D (5 bases). Germline CDR1 LGHDT, CDR2 YNNKEL (reference sequence). CDR3 length: 16 residues. Trimming removed 4 bases at V and 7 bases at J, with 20 bases between. CDR3 in amino acids: CASSPWGFSSVNEQFF. DNA of the CDR3: TGTGCCAGCAGCCCATGGGGCTTCTCATCGGTGAATGAGCAGTTCTTC.

The J gene is TRBJ2-3, the V gene TRBV7-6; 11 bases map to TRBD1. J lost 5 bases, V lost 2 bases, and 9 bases had no gene match. The CDR3 is 17 amino acids. Germline assignment: CDR1 SGHVS and CDR2 FNYEAQ. The CDR3 DNA is TGTGCCAGCAGCTTACTGGGCCGCGGGACAGGGGGAGATACGCAGTATTTT. Translated: CASSLLGRGTGGDTQYF.

This chain joins TRBV27 and TRBJ2-1, with TRBD2 identical over 10 bases. Germline V lookup: CDR1 MNHEY, CDR2 SMNVEV (reference sequence). Trimming at V came to 4 bases and at J to 8 bases, leaving 11 bases not matched to a gene. This CDR3 has 16 amino acids. The CDR3 here is CASSSRLAGEGDEQFF. CDR3 bases: TGTGCCAGCAGTTCTAGGCTAGCGGGAGAGGGTGATGAGCAGTTCTTC.

This chain joins TRBV7-9 and TRBJ2-7; tentatively, D is TRBD1 or TRBD2 (6 bases each). The germline V and J ends were trimmed by 10 bases and 0 bases, with 16 bases remaining between them. This CDR3 has 14 amino acids. Germline CDR1 and CDR2: SEHNR and FQNEAQ (reference sequence). CDR3 region: CAKKEPGASYEQYF. In DNA form, the CDR3 reads TGTGCCAAAAAAGAGCCGGGGGCCTCCTACGAGCAGTACTTC.

The V gene is TRBV11-2, the J gene TRBJ1-4; the match to TRBD1 covers 7 bases. The V and J ends lost 4 bases and 8 bases, in that order; junction bases with no gene match: 13. The CDR3 length is 16 residues. Germline values: CDR1 SGHAT, CDR2 FQNNGV. The CDR3 coding sequence is TGTGCCAGCAGCTCCGCTCAGGGGGGATCGGTGGAAAAACTGTTTTTT. This translates into CASSSAQGGSVEKLFF.

The gene calls are TRBV3-1 and TRBJ2-7, with 11 bases matching TRBD2. With V trimmed by 8 bases and J by 1 base, 7 bases remained unmatched. The CDR3 consists of 15 residues. CDR1 and CDR2 (germline): LGHDT, YNNKEL (reference sequence). CDR3 DNA: TGTGCCAGCTGCCGATTAGCGGGAGGGTCCTACGAGCAGTACTTC. Encoded protein: CASCRLAGGSYEQYF.